The 5 T cell receptor beta chains reported below all come from one sample, sequenced in a study of Ad26.COV2.S vaccination and SARS-CoV-2 variants. As to treatment: 19 received Ad26.COV2.S at low or high dose, single or two shots; 5 received placebo; per-sample allocation not given. Day 63 after the first injection of vaccine or placebo was the sampling time. The assay was immunoSEQ multiplex PCR, and TCRdb's table has in-frame clones only and misses some. The sample lists around 340,000 clones, 86% occurring once. The sample consisted of peripheral blood, taken in a trial of Ad26.COV2.S vaccine versus placebo. The receptors were sampled from a person between 18 and 59 years old who received the Ad26.COV2.S COVID-19 vaccine or a placebo.

Remarks on this clone: Distinct nucleotide sequences in the sample also encode this CDR3. This chain uses TRBV5-1 with TRBJ2-5; 8 positions agree with TRBD2. Trimming at V came to 4 bases and at J to 5 bases, leaving 4 bases not matched to a gene. This CDR3 has 13 residues. The germline V gene has CDR1 SGHRS and CDR2 YFSETQ. CDR3 protein: CASSPAGEETQYF. The CDR3 bases are TGCGCCAGCAGCCCAGCGGGAGAGGAGACCCAGTACTTC.

This chain connects TRBV10-3 to TRBJ1-2; 7 bases fit TRBD1. Unmatched junction bases numbered 12, after V lost 0 bases and J lost 8 bases. The CDR3 runs 16 residues. Germline CDR1 ENHRY, CDR2 SYGVKD. The CDR3 loop is CAISESEGQRDRGYTF. Written as DNA, the CDR3 is TGTGCCATCAGTGAGTCTGAGGGACAGCGGGACCGGGGCTACACCTTC.

Regarding this clone: At one end the junction does not follow the germline gene, possibly because of a read error. The J gene is TRBJ2-7, the V gene TRBV7-2; TRBD2 matches 8 bases. CDR3 length: 15 amino acids. CDR1 SGHTA and CDR2 FQGNSA come from the germline V gene. In nucleotides, the CDR3 is TGTGCCAGCAGATTAGCGGGACGGAGCTCCTACGAGCAGTACTTC. Residues: CASRLAGRSSYEQYF. Using reference TRBV7-2 and TRBJ2-7 for the parts outside the CDR3, the full variable domain is GAGVSQSPSNKVTEKGKDVELRCDPISGHTALYWYRQSLGQGLEFLIYFQGNSAPDKSGLPSDRFSAERTGGSVSTLTIQRTQQEDSAVYLCASRLAGRSSYEQYFGPGTRLTVT.

This chain connects TRBV4-3 to TRBJ1-1; maybe TRBD1 (6 bases). The V gene's germline CDR1 is LGHNA and CDR2 YSLEER. The CDR3 contains 17 residues. V was cut by 0 bases and J by 5 bases, with 19 bases left in between. The CDR3 region is CASSQDYGGAQGTEAFF. The CDR3 bases are TGCGCCAGCAGCCAAGACTACGGGGGGGCCCAGGGTACTGAAGCTTTCTTT.

This chain's CDR3 is CASSSASLEKLFF. As DNA, the CDR3 is TGCGCCAGCAGCTCGGCGTCGCTAGAAAAACTGTTTTTT. J is TRBJ1-4 and V is TRBV5-1; D unresolved. V lost 3 bases and J 8 bases, leaving 11 bases between the germline ends. This CDR3 has 13 amino acids. The germline gives CDR1 SGHRS, CDR2 YFSETQ. Supplemented by reference TRBV5-1 and TRBJ1-4, the full variable domain reads KAGVTQTPRYLIKTRGQQVTLSCSPISGHRSVSWYQQTPGQGLQFLFEYFSETQRNKGNFPGRFSGRQFSNSRSEMNVSTLELGDSALYLCASSSASLEKLFFGSGTQLSVL.